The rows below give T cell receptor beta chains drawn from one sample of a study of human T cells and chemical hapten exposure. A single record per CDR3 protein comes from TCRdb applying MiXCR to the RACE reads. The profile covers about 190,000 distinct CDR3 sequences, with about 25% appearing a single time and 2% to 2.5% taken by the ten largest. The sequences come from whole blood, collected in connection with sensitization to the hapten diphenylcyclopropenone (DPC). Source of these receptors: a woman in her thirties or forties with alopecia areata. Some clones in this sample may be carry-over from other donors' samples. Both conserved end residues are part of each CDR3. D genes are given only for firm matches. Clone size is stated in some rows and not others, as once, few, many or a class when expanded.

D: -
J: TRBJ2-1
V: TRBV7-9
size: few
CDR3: CASSWDNEQFF
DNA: TGTGCCAGCAGCTGGGACAATGAGCAGTTCTTC

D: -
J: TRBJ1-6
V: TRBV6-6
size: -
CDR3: CASSYSKQAGGTLHF
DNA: TGTGCCAGCAGTTACTCGAAACAGGCGGGCGGAACCCTCCACTTT

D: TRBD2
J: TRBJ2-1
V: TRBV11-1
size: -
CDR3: CASSLDGGRASYNEQFF
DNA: TGTGCCAGCAGCTTAGATGGCGGGAGGGCCTCCTACAATGAGCAGTTCTTC

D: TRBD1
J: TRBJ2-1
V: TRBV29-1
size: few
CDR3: CSVEPGVGTGLSSYNEQFF
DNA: TGCAGCGTTGAACCCGGAGTGGGGACAGGGTTGAGCTCCTACAATGAGCAGTTCTTC

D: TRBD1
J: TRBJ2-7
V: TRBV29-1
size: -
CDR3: CSVLTGTGGSYEQYF
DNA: TGCAGCGTTTTAACCGGGACAGGGGGCTCTTACGAGCAGTACTTC

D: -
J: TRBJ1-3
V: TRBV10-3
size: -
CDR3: CAISESTVIGNTIYF
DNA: TGTGCCATCAGTGAGTCTACAGTTATAGGAAACACCATATATTTT

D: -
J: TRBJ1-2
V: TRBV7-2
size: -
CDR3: CASSIQGYGYTF
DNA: TGTGCCAGCAGCATACAGGGCTATGGCTACACCTTC

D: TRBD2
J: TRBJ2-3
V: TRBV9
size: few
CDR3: CASSHGTSLTTDTQYF
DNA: TGTGCCAGCAGTCATGGGACTAGCTTAACCACAGATACGCAGTATTTT

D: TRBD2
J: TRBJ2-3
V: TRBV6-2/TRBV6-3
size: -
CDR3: CASSEGLADTDTQYF
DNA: TGTGCCAGCAGTGAAGGACTAGCGGACACAGATACGCAGTATTTT

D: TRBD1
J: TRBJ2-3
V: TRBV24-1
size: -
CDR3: CATSVGTVTDTQYF
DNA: TGTGCCACCAGTGTCGGGACAGTCACAGATACGCAGTATTTT

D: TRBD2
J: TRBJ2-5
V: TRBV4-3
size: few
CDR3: CASSQDTASGSLKTQYF
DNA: TGCGCCAGCAGCCAAGACACTGCTAGCGGGAGCTTGAAGACCCAGTACTTC

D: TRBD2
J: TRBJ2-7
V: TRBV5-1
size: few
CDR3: CASSYGFPGLGTTYEQYF
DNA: TGCGCCAGCAGCTACGGGTTCCCGGGGCTCGGGACTACCTACGAGCAGTACTTC

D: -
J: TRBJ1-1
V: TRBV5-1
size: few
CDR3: CASSSHAGVTEAFF
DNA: TGCGCCAGCAGCTCCCACGCAGGGGTCACTGAAGCTTTCTTT

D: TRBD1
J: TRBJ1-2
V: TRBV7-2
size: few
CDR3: CASSAGTGPGYGYTF
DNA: TGTGCCAGCAGCGCCGGGACAGGTCCTGGCTATGGCTACACCTTC

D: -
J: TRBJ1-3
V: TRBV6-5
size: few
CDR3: CASSHRSGNTIYF
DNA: TGTGCCAGCAGTCACCGCTCTGGAAACACCATATATTTT

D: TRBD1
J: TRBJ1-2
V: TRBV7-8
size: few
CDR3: CASSLTGQGNDYGYTF
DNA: TGTGCCAGCAGCTTAACGGGACAGGGGAACGACTATGGCTACACCTTC

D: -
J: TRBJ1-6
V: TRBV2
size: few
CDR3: CATGESSYNSPLHF
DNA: TGTGCCACGGGGGAGAGCTCCTATAATTCACCCCTCCACTTT

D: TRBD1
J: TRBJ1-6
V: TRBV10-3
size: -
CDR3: CATRTGQYNSPLHF
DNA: TGTGCCACCCGGACAGGGCAATATAATTCACCCCTCCACTTT

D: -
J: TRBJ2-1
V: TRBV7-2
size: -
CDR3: CASSLADAGPTNEQFF
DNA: TGTGCCAGCAGCTTAGCAGACGCGGGGCCCACCAATGAGCAGTTCTTC

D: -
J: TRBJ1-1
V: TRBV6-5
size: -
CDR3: CASIGDTEAFF
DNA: TGTGCCAGCATAGGGGACACTGAAGCTTTCTTT

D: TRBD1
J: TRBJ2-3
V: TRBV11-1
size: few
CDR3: CASSIRQGFAASTQYF
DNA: TGTGCCAGCAGCATACGACAGGGGTTCGCGGCGAGTACGCAGTATTTT

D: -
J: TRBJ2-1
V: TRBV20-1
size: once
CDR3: CSAPRRGREWNEQFF
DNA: TGCAGTGCTCCGCGCAGAGGCAGGGAATGGAATGAGCAGTTCTTC

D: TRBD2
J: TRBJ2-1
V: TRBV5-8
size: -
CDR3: CASSLAKTSGTYNEQFF
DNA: TGTGCCAGCAGCTTGGCGAAGACTAGCGGGACATACAATGAGCAGTTCTTC

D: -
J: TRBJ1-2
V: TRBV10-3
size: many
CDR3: CAIRWEGGYTF
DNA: TGTGCCATCAGGTGGGAAGGCGGCTACACCTTC

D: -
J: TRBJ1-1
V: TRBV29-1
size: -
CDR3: CSVEVDAEAFF
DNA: TGCAGCGTTGAAGTGGATGCCGAAGCTTTCTTT

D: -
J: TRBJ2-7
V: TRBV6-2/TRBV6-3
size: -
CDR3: CASSYPLGLPSSYEQYF
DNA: TGTGCCAGCAGTTACCCCCTAGGACTTCCGAGCTCCTACGAGCAGTACTTC

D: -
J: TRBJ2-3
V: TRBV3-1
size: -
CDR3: CASSHGGLTDTQYF
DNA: TGTGCCAGCAGCCACGGGGGCTTAACAGATACGCAGTATTTT

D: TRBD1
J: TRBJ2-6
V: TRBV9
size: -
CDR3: CASSEWGQGPSGANVLTF
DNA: TGTGCCAGCAGCGAGTGGGGACAGGGGCCCTCTGGGGCCAACGTCCTGACTTTC

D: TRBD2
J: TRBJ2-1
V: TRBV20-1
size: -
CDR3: CSASPTKGGGYNEQFF
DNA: TGCAGTGCTAGTCCGACTAAAGGCGGGGGGTACAATGAGCAGTTCTTC

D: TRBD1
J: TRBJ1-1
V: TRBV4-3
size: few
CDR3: CASSQIQGATEAFF
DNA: TGCGCCAGCAGCCAAATCCAGGGGGCCACTGAAGCTTTCTTT

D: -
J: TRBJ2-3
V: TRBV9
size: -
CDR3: CASSPLRSAGGDTQYF
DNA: TGTGCCAGCAGCCCCCTCAGGAGCGCTGGGGGAGATACGCAGTATTTT

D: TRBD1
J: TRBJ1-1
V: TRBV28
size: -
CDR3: CASSAPTGPRSAFF
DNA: TGTGCCAGCAGTGCCCCGACAGGGCCCCGGAGCGCTTTCTTT

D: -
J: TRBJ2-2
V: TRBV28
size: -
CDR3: CASSLRWNTGELFF
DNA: TGTGCCAGCAGTTTACGCTGGAACACCGGGGAGCTGTTTTTT

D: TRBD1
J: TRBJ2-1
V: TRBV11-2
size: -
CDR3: CASSWGQGGNNEQFF
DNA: TGTGCCAGCAGCTGGGGACAGGGGGGAAACAATGAGCAGTTCTTC

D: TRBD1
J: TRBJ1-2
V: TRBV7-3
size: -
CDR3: CASSPGGRAGNYGYTF
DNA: TGTGCCAGCAGCCCAGGGGGGCGGGCGGGGAACTATGGCTACACCTTC

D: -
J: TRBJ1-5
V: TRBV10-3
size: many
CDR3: CAISVQGLSNQPQHF
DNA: TGTGCCATCAGTGTACAGGGCTTGAGCAATCAGCCCCAGCATTTT

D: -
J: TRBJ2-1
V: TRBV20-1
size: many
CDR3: CSAPPATLYNEQFF
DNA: TGCAGTGCGCCGCCGGCGACCTTATACAATGAGCAGTTCTTC

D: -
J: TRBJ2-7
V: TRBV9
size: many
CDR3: CASSPGTVGEQYF
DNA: TGTGCCAGCAGCCCAGGGACCGTTGGCGAGCAGTACTTC

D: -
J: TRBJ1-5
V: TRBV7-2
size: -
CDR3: CASSTFFTAGNQPQHF
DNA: TGTGCCAGCAGCACCTTTTTCACAGCCGGTAATCAGCCCCAGCATTTT

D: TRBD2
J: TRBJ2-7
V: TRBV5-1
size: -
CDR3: CASSLVWLAEDYEQYF
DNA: TGCGCCAGCAGCTTGGTATGGCTAGCGGAAGACTACGAGCAGTACTTC

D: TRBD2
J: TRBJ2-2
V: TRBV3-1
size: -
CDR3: CASSDSGRNTGELFF
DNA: TGTGCCAGCAGTGATAGCGGGAGGAACACCGGGGAGCTGTTTTTT

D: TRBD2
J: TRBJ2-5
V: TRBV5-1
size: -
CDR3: CANSLEGLAGETQYF
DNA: TGCGCCAACAGCTTGGAAGGACTAGCGGGCGAGACCCAGTACTTC

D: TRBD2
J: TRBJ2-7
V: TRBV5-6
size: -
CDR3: CASSTVQGLAGGLYEQYF
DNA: TGTGCCAGCAGCACCGTACAGGGACTAGCGGGAGGTCTTTACGAGCAGTACTTC

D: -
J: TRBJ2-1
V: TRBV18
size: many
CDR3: CASSPQKSISNEQFF
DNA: TGTGCCAGCTCACCGCAGAAATCTATTAGTAATGAGCAGTTCTTC

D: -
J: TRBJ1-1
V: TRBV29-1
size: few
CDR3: CSVEYGIRAFF
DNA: TGCAGCGTTGAATACGGGATTAGGGCTTTCTTT

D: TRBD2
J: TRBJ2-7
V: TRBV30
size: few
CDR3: CAWRLAGRSPYEQYF
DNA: TGTGCCTGGAGACTAGCGGGACGGTCCCCCTACGAGCAGTACTTC

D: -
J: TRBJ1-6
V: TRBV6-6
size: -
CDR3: CASTPGSPLHF
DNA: TGTGCCAGCACCCCGGGATCACCCCTCCACTTT

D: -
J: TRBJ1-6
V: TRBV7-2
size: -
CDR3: CASTSFPGSNSPLHF
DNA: TGTGCCAGCACCAGTTTCCCAGGGAGCAATTCACCCCTCCACTTT

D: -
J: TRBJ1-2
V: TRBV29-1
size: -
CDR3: CSVEGLGRLGAYGYTF
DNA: TGCAGCGTTGAAGGTTTGGGCCGCCTAGGAGCCTATGGCTACACCTTC

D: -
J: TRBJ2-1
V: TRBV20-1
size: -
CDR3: CSARDTPEQFF
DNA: TGCAGTGCTAGAGATACTCCTGAGCAGTTCTTC

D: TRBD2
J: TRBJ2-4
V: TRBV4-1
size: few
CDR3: CASSQGTLAGGRRAKNIQYF
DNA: TGCGCCAGCAGCCAAGGAACCCTAGCGGGAGGGCGGAGGGCCAAAAACATTCAGTACTTC

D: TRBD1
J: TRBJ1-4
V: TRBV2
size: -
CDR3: CASSTGTGTRAEKLFF
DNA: TGTGCCAGCAGCACCGGGACAGGGACGAGGGCTGAAAAACTGTTTTTT

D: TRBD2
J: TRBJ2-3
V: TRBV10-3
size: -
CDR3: CAITSGSLADTQYF
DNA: TGTGCCATCACCAGCGGGAGTCTTGCAGATACGCAGTATTTT

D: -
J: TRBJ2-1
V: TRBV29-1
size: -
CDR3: CSVERGARRGTEQFF
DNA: TGCAGCGTTGAAAGGGGGGCCAGGAGAGGTACTGAGCAGTTCTTC

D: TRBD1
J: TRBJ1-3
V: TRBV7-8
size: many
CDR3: CASSLGTGSGNTIYF
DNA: TGTGCCAGCAGCCTTGGGACAGGCTCTGGAAACACCATATATTTT

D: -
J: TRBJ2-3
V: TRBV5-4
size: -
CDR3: CASSPSAGEVTDTQYF
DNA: TGTGCCAGCAGCCCCTCGGCAGGGGAGGTCACAGATACGCAGTATTTT